This T cell receptor (beta chain) was documented in a study of blood T cell repertoires in COVID-19. Study as a whole: Sample material is recorded as cDNA or gDNA derived from T cells, B-cell-depleted T cells, or PBMCs.

Per the original data handling: Reference gene primers were amplified, and this amplification served to estimate nucleated cell counts. Sequenced by immunoSEQ multiplex PCR; TCRdb stores in-frame clones only, minus some. Clonal size and the V and J genes are those of that table, whereas D and trimming came from the DNA. This sample yields over 200,000 clones, of which approximately 91% are seen a single time; approximately 0.8% belongs to the top ten. The sequence was collected from a woman in her 30s with acute or convalescent COVID-19. Sequencing was performed on peripheral blood.

The CDR3 DNA reads TGCGCCAGCAGCTTGGCCGGGACTAGCGTCGCCGGGGAGCTGTTTTTT. Amino acid sequence: CASSLAGTSVAGELFF. The J gene is TRBJ2-2, the V gene TRBV5-1; 10 bases match TRBD2. This CDR3 is 16 amino acids long. The J segment lost 6 bases and the V segment lost 0 bases, leaving 5 bases of the junction unmatched. CDR1 and CDR2 from the germline V gene are SGHRS and YFSETQ.